The next 31 T cell receptor beta chains were all read from a single sample in a study of radiotherapy plus CTLA-4 blockade in lung cancer. Sequenced by immunoSEQ multiplex PCR; TCRdb stores in-frame clones only, minus some. Of approximately 70,000 clones in the sample, 76% were seen once. The material was peripheral blood, obtained from a patient treated with radiotherapy plus ipilimumab. The receptor source for this set is a human donor with non-small cell lung cancer whose response to radiotherapy plus ipilimumab could not be evaluated. Some clones in this sample may be carry-over from other donors' samples.

This chain connects TRBV5-4 to TRBJ2-7; D call uncertain. The CDR3 consists of 14 residues. Germline V gene sequence: CDR1 SGHNT, CDR2 YYREEE (reference sequence). The V end was cut by 4 bases, the J end by 5 bases, with 16 bases between. The CDR3 region has the DNA TGTGCCAGCAGCAGGAGTACCGGCCACAACGAGCAGTACTTC. It encodes CASSRSTGHNEQYF.

The genes are TRBV6-1 and TRBJ2-7; 9 bases fit TRBD1. The CDR3 consists of 14 residues. The trim removed 9 bases at V and 3 bases at J, leaving 9 bases unmatched. CDR1 and CDR2 (germline): MNHNS, SASEGT. DNA for the CDR3: TGTGCCAGTGGGGAGTCGGGACAGGGCTACGAGCAGTACTTC. It encodes CASGESGQGYEQYF.

This sequence joins TRBV28 and TRBJ2-5; 8 bases are shared with TRBD1. CDR3 length equals 17 residues. Per germline, CDR1 MDHEN and CDR2 SYDVKM. With V trimmed by 6 bases and J by 5 bases, 17 bases remained unmatched. CDR3 protein: CASSPGRGTGRSETQYF. CDR3 coding DNA: TGTGCCAGCAGCCCGGGACGTGGGACAGGCCGCTCGGAGACCCAGTACTTC. Full variable domain (missing parts from reference TRBV28 and TRBJ2-5): DVKVTQSSRYLVKRTGEKVFLECVQDMDHENMFWYRQDPGLGLRLIYFSYDVKMKEKGDIPEGYSVSREKKERFSLILESASTNQTSMYLCASSPGRGTGRSETQYFGPGTRLLVL.

The rearrangement uses TRBV5-4 and TRBJ2-7; TRBD2 is a possible D gene (5 bases). This CDR3 contains 13 residues. In germline, CDR1 is SGHNT, CDR2 YYREEE (reference sequence). The germline V and J ends were trimmed by 1 base and 2 bases, with 7 bases remaining between them. The CDR3 protein is CASSLSGAYEQYF. The DNA for the CDR3 is TGTGCCAGCAGCTTGAGCGGAGCCTACGAGCAGTACTTC.

The V gene is TRBV5-1, the J gene TRBJ2-2, with D maybe TRBD1 (6 bases). CDR3 length: 15 amino acids. The germline V gene encodes CDR1 SGHRS and CDR2 YFSETQ. Trimming removed 4 bases from V and 7 bases from J, with 17 bases in between. The CDR3 coding sequence is TGCGCCAGCAGCCCCATCACAGGGAAGAGCGGGGAGCTGTTTTTT. It yields the protein CASSPITGKSGELFF.

The J gene is TRBJ1-6, the V gene TRBV5-1, with a tentative D call TRBD1 (5 bases). This CDR3 is 19 amino acids long. V was cut by 1 base and J by 6 bases, with 23 bases left in between. Germline CDR1 SGHRS, CDR2 YFSETQ. The chain's CDR3 is CASSLSPLKGAVGNSPLHF. In DNA form, the CDR3 reads TGCGCCAGCAGCTTGTCCCCCTTAAAAGGGGCAGTGGGTAATTCACCCCTCCACTTT.

V is TRBV7-8 and J is TRBJ1-3; maybe TRBD1 (5 bases). Germline V gene data show CDR1 as SGHVS and CDR2 as FQNEAQ. V lost 0 bases and J lost 8, with 8 bases in between. The CDR3 loop spans 13 amino acids. CDR3 coding DNA: TGTGCCAGCAGCTTAGCTTCGGGGGACACCATATATTTT. It translates to CASSLASGDTIYF.

The V and J genes are TRBV2 and TRBJ1-5; weak D call: TRBD1 (6 bases). Germline loops: CDR1 SNHLY, CDR2 FYNNEI. CDR3 length: 13 amino acids. Trimming left V 8 bases short and J 6 bases short, with 14 bases between. DNA for the CDR3: TGTGCCAGCGATGGGAGAGGGGGTCAGCCCCAGCATTTT. Amino acids: CASDGRGGQPQHF. Combining the CDR3 with reference TRBV2 and TRBJ1-5 gives the whole variable domain EPEVTQTPSHQVTQMGQEVILRCVPISNHLYFYWYRQILGQKVEFLVSFYNNEISEKSEIFDDQFSVERPDGSNFTLKIRSTKLEDSAMYFCASDGRGGQPQHFGDGTRLSIL.

The gene calls are TRBV18 and TRBJ2-1; 7 nucleotides agree with TRBD2. V trimming: 0 bases; J trimming: 8 bases; junction bases outside the gene matches: 7. Germline V CDR1 and CDR2: KGHSH, LQKENI. This CDR3 comprises 15 residues. In DNA form, the CDR3 reads TGTGCCAGCTCACCACCGGGAGGGAAAAGCGATGAGCAGTTCTTC. Its protein is CASSPPGGKSDEQFF.

The V and J genes are TRBV10-3 and TRBJ2-3; 8 positions agree with TRBD2. CDR1 is ENHRY, CDR2 SYGVKD, per germline. The CDR3 covers 16 residues. V gave up 2 bases and J gave up 3 bases; unmatched junction bases: 7. CDR3 bases: TGTGCCATCAGTGAGGCTATAGCGGGGAATACAGATACGCAGTATTTT. Translation gives CAISEAIAGNTDTQYF.

This chain connects TRBV5-1 to TRBJ2-7; tentatively, D is TRBD2 (5 bases). V lost 0 bases and J lost 3, with 13 bases in between. CDR1 SGHRS and CDR2 YFSETQ come from the germline V gene. The CDR3 spans 15 residues. CDR3 nucleotide sequence: TGCGCCAGCAGCTTGGTAAGTGACGGAGGCTACGAGCAGTACTTC. Translating it yields CASSLVSDGGYEQYF.

This clone was seen a few times. V and J are TRBV2 and TRBJ1-2; TRBD1 might be the D (6 bases). The germline V and J ends were trimmed by 5 bases and 4 bases, with 8 bases remaining between them. The CDR3 has 12 residues. Germline loops: CDR1 SNHLY, CDR2 FYNNEI. The CDR3: CASSQGIYGYTF. The CDR3 DNA sequence: TGTGCCAGCAGTCAGGGGATCTATGGCTACACCTTC.

V gene TRBV7-8 combines with J gene TRBJ1-2, with 8 positions matching TRBD1. Germline CDR1 is SGHVS and CDR2 is FQNEAQ. The CDR3 spans 13 residues. After removal of 5 bases from V and 8 bases from J, the junction contained 7 bases not matched to a gene. The CDR3 here is CASSRQGLWGYTF. The CDR3 DNA reads as TGTGCCAGCAGCCGACAGGGGCTATGGGGCTACACCTTC.

The genes are TRBV28 and TRBJ2-2, with 10 bases fitting TRBD2. Trimming took 8 bases from V and 4 from J; bases not matched to a gene: 10. CDR3 length: 16 amino acids. Germline CDR1 reads MDHEN; CDR2 reads SYDVKM. Here the CDR3 DNA reads TGTGCCAGCGGAAGAATAGCGGGGGGAACCACCGGGGAGCTGTTTTTT. Amino acids: CASGRIAGGTTGELFF.

The J gene is TRBJ1-1, the V gene TRBV4-1, with D perhaps TRBD1 (5 bases). The CDR3 is 16 amino acids. V gave up 4 bases and J gave up 3 bases, with 18 bases separating them. CDR1 and CDR2 from the germline V gene are MGHRA and YSYEKL. This CDR3 reads CASSPGGVNFDTEAFF. As DNA, the CDR3 is TGCGCCAGCAGCCCGGGGGGGGTTAACTTTGACACTGAAGCTTTCTTT.

The J gene is TRBJ2-5, the V gene TRBV6-1; D is possibly TRBD1 (5 bases). Germline V gene data show CDR1 as MNHNS and CDR2 as SASEGT. With 6 bases removed from V and 4 bases from J, the gap between germline ends came to 6 bases. CDR3 length equals 11 residues. The CDR3 DNA follows: TGTGCCAGCAGAGACAGAGAGACCCAGTACTTC. Amino acid sequence: CASRDRETQYF.

This chain connects TRBV5-4 to TRBJ2-7, with 11 bases aligning to TRBD2. Germline V lookup: CDR1 SGHNT, CDR2 YYREEE (reference sequence). The CDR3 covers 16 residues. V dropped 3 bases and J dropped 0; count of bases not matched to a gene: 5. The DNA of the CDR3 is TGTGCCAGCAGCTCGGGACTAGCGGACCTCTCCTACGAGCAGTACTTC. Amino acid sequence: CASSSGLADLSYEQYF.

The CDR3 bases are TGTGCCAGCAGTTCGGGACTTTGGAATTCACCCCTCCACTTT. This encodes CASSSGLWNSPLHF. This sequence joins TRBV27 and TRBJ1-6; D possibly corresponds to TRBD1 (5 bases). CDR3 length: 14 residues. V lost 4 bases, J lost 7 bases, and 11 bases lay in between. Germline V gene data show CDR1 as MNHEY and CDR2 as SMNVEV (reference sequence).

This rearrangement joins TRBV7-3 to TRBJ2-1; TRBD2 matches at 15 bases. Germline values: CDR1 SGHTA, CDR2 FQGTGA. Losses at the gene ends were 3 bases for V and 6 bases for J; bases not matched to a gene: 0. The CDR3 has 15 amino acids. CDR3 bases: TGTGCCAGCAGCTTGGGACTAGCGGGGGGCAATGAGCAGTTCTTC. It translates to CASSLGLAGGNEQFF. The variable domain in full, with the rest retrieved from reference TRBV7-3 and TRBJ2-1, is GAGVSQTPSNKVTEKGKYVELRCDPISGHTALYWYRQSLGQGPEFLIYFQGTGAADDSGLPNDRFFAVRPEGSVSTLKIQRTERGDSAVYLCASSLGLAGGNEQFFGPGTRLTVL.

The chain couples TRBV11-2 to TRBJ1-1; a possible D gene is TRBD1 (6 bases). Per germline, CDR1 SGHAT and CDR2 FQNNGV. This CDR3 spans 12 amino acids. Trimming pared 2 bases from V and 11 bases from J, leaving 12 bases between. The chain's CDR3 is CASSLQGIGAFF. CDR3 nucleotide sequence: TGTGCCAGCAGCTTACAGGGGATAGGGGCTTTCTTT.

This chain uses TRBV5-1 with TRBJ2-5; no clear D gene. The CDR3 runs 13 residues. Germline lookup yields CDR1 SGHRS and CDR2 YFSETQ. Trimming removed 1 base from V and 5 bases from J, with 9 bases in between. The CDR3 is CASSLRVSETQYF. Written as DNA, the CDR3 is TGCGCCAGCAGCTTGAGAGTTAGCGAGACCCAGTACTTC. Full variable domain (missing parts from reference TRBV5-1 and TRBJ2-5): KAGVTQTPRYLIKTRGQQVTLSCSPISGHRSVSWYQQTPGQGLQFLFEYFSETQRNKGNFPGRFSGRQFSNSRSEMNVSTLELGDSALYLCASSLRVSETQYFGPGTRLLVL.

V is TRBV9 and J is TRBJ2-5, with D tentatively TRBD1 (5 bases). This CDR3 is built from 15 residues. Between the trimmed V and J ends, which lost 2 bases and 2 bases, there was a span of 13 bases. Per the germline V gene, CDR1 is SGDLS and CDR2 is YYNGEE. CDR3: CASSVARGRQETQYF. In DNA, the CDR3 is TGTGCCAGCAGCGTCGCAAGGGGTCGGCAAGAGACCCAGTACTTC.

The chain recombines TRBV9 with TRBJ1-2, with unresolved D. Germline-derived CDR1 and CDR2 are SGDLS and YYNGEE. V lost 0 bases and J lost 0, with 9 bases in between. The CDR3 is 15 amino acids. DNA for the CDR3: TGTGCCAGCAGCGTAGCTGGGAGGGCTAACTATGGCTACACCTTC. Its translation: CASSVAGRANYGYTF. Full variable domain (rest looked up from reference TRBV9 and TRBJ1-2): DSGVTQTPKHLITATGQRVTLRCSPRSGDLSVYWYQQSLDQGLQFLIQYYNGEERAKGNILERFSAQQFPDLHSELNLSSLELGDSALYFCASSVAGRANYGYTFGSGTRLTVV.

The chain joins TRBV2 to TRBJ2-2; possibly TRBD1 for D (5 bases). V gave up 4 bases and J gave up 3 bases, with 12 bases separating them. The CDR3 totals 15 residues. Germline CDR1 SNHLY, CDR2 FYNNEI. The CDR3 protein is CASSGVAGYTGELFF. CDR3 DNA sequence: TGTGCCAGCAGTGGGGTCGCAGGGTACACCGGGGAGCTGTTTTTT. Using reference TRBV2 and TRBJ2-2 for the parts outside the CDR3, the full variable domain is EPEVTQTPSHQVTQMGQEVILRCVPISNHLYFYWYRQILGQKVEFLVSFYNNEISEKSEIFDDQFSVERPDGSNFTLKIRSTKLEDSAMYFCASSGVAGYTGELFFGEGSRLTVL.

CDR3 coding DNA: TGTGCCTGGATCCAGACAGGGAAGTATGGCTACACCTTC. Translating it yields CAWIQTGKYGYTF. V gene TRBV30 combines with J gene TRBJ1-2; 7 bases are shared with TRBD1. Losses at the gene ends were 4 bases for V and 5 bases for J; bases not matched to a gene: 7. Per the germline V gene, CDR1 is GTSNPN and CDR2 is SVGIG (reference sequence). This CDR3 comprises 13 residues.

This sequence joins TRBV11-2 and TRBJ2-5; the match to TRBD1 covers 7 bases. CDR3 length: 16 residues. Germline V lookup: CDR1 SGHAT, CDR2 FQNNGV. After removal of 2 bases from V and 2 bases from J, the junction contained 8 bases not matched to a gene. The CDR3 DNA reads TGTGCCAGCAGCTTAACAGGGGAAGTCGGACAAGAGACCCAGTACTTC. Its translation: CASSLTGEVGQETQYF.

The sample holds a few counts of this clone. This sequence joins TRBV6-5 and TRBJ1-2; D is ambiguous. The V gene's germline CDR1 is MNHEY and CDR2 SVGAGI. The CDR3 has 15 amino acids. V dropped 6 bases and J dropped 0 bases, with 14 bases sitting between them. The CDR3 protein is CASSHLAETNYGYTF. The CDR3 DNA reads as TGTGCCAGCAGCCATCTGGCAGAAACTAACTATGGCTACACCTTC.

The chain joins TRBV5-8 to TRBJ2-3, with TRBD1 as a possible D gene (5 bases). CDR1 SGHTS and CDR2 YDEGEE come from the germline V gene. This CDR3 has 15 residues. Trimming shortened V by 0 bases and J by 4 bases, and 12 bases separated the two germline ends. The CDR3 region is CASSLVGLPADTQYF. In DNA form, the CDR3 reads TGTGCCAGCAGCTTGGTGGGGCTCCCGGCAGATACGCAGTATTTT.

This chain connects TRBV6-5 to TRBJ2-5; possibly TRBD1 for D (6 bases). CDR1 MNHEY and CDR2 SVGAGI come from the germline V gene. There are 12 residues in the CDR3. V lost 5 bases to trimming and J lost 5 bases, with 9 bases between them. For the CDR3, the DNA is TGTGCCAGCAGTCAGACAGGCGAGACCCAGTACTTC. This codes for CASSQTGETQYF.

The V call is TRBV4-1, the J call TRBJ1-5; the D gene is possibly TRBD1 (6 bases). The CDR3 has 16 amino acids. Germline CDR1 is MGHRA and CDR2 is YSYEKL. Trimming removed 4 bases from V and 9 bases from J, with 22 bases in between. This chain's CDR3 is CASSPSLNRAEGPQHF. Written as DNA, the CDR3 is TGCGCCAGCAGCCCCTCCCTCAACAGGGCCGAGGGGCCCCAGCATTTT.

This clone was observed a single time. CDR3 amino acids: CASRSTSGGLQETQYF. CDR3 sequence (DNA): TGTGCCAGCAGATCTACTAGCGGGGGCCTCCAAGAGACCCAGTACTTC. This chain links TRBV13 with TRBJ2-5, with TRBD2 matching 11 bases. Germline V gives CDR1 PRHDT, CDR2 FYEKMQ (reference sequence). This CDR3 is built from 16 residues. The trim removed 6 bases at V and 1 base at J, leaving 7 bases unmatched.